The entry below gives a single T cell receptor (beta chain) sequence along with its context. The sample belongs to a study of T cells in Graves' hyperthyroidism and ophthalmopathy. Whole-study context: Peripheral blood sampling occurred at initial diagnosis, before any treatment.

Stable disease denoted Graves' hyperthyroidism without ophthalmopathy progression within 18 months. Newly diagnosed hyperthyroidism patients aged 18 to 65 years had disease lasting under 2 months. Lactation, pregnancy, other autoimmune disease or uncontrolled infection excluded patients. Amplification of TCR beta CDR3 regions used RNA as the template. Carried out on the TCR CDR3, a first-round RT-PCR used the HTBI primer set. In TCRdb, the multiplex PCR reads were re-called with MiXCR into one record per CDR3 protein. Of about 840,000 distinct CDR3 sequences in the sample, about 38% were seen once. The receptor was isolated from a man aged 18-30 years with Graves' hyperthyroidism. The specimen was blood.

CDR3 DNA: TGTGCCAGCGATCGGAGGGGACGGTCTGGAAACACCATATATTTT. Encoded protein: CASDRRGRSGNTIYF. V is TRBV13 and J is TRBJ1-3; the D gene is possibly TRBD1 (5 bases). Trimming removed 8 bases from V and 1 base from J, with 15 bases in between. This CDR3 contains 15 residues. CDR1 is PRHDT, CDR2 FYEKMQ, per germline (reference sequence).